The 28 T cell receptor beta chains listed next were all sequenced from one sample in a study of blood T cell repertoires in COVID-19 (dated by TCRdb to 2020 to 2021). Library preparation was by the immunoSEQ multiplex PCR assay. As stored in TCRdb, this immuneACCESS dataset retains in-frame rearrangements with V and J assigned. A fraction of the clones does not appear; measured against another copy, unresolved V genes explain less than half of the discrepancy, and the remainder lacks a known reason. In this sample the table shows 250,000 to 350,000 clones, around 84% of which occur a single time. Together, the top ten hold more than 9% of the sample. The material sequenced was PBMCs or T cells enriched from blood (not recorded which). The receptor set was obtained from a woman between 18 and 29 years old who had recovered from COVID-19.

The sample holds one count of this clone. The chain uses TRBV10-3 and TRBJ2-1, with a tentative D call TRBD1 (5 bases). The CDR3 runs to 14 residues. Per the germline V gene, CDR1 is ENHRY and CDR2 is SYGVKD. Deletions cut 2 bases from V and 7 bases from J, with 12 bases between. The CDR3, as DNA: TGTGCCATCAGTGAGAAAAGGGGTGGGAATGAGCAGTTCTTC. Its translation is CAISEKRGGNEQFF.

This chain uses TRBV6-1 with TRBJ1-2, with TRBD1 matching over 11 bases. After removal of 3 bases from V and 5 bases from J, the junction contained 2 bases not matched to a gene. The CDR3 covers 14 residues. Germline CDR1 is MNHNS and CDR2 is SASEGT. The CDR3 loop is CASSDGTGGYGYTF. As DNA, the CDR3 is TGTGCCAGCAGTGACGGGACAGGGGGGTATGGCTACACCTTC.

This chain uses TRBV7-9 with TRBJ2-2; D is perhaps TRBD1 (6 bases). Germline V CDR1 and CDR2: SEHNR, FQNEAQ (reference sequence). This CDR3 comprises 15 residues. With 2 bases removed from V and 0 bases from J, the gap between germline ends came to 7 bases. CDR3 sequence: CASSLWTANTGELFF. The DNA of the CDR3 is TGTGCCAGCAGCTTATGGACAGCGAACACCGGGGAGCTGTTTTTT.

V and J are TRBV7-9 and TRBJ1-6; TRBD1 matches at 11 bases. Germline V gene sequence: CDR1 SEHNR, CDR2 FQNEAQ (reference sequence). V shed 1 base, J shed 8 bases, and the junction held 4 bases outside the gene matches. This CDR3 has 16 residues. The CDR3 DNA reads TGTGCCAGCAGCTTAGGGCCGGGACAGGGGGATTCACCCCTCCACTTT. This sequence encodes CASSLGPGQGDSPLHF.

The sample holds a few counts of this clone. The rearrangement uses TRBV6-4 and TRBJ2-1; 11 bases align to TRBD1. Trimming removed 3 bases from V and 0 bases from J; junction bases left unmatched: 1. CDR3 length equals 16 residues. Per the germline V gene, CDR1 is MRHNA and CDR2 is SNTAGT. CDR3 region: CASSDGTGGSYNEQFF. CDR3 nucleotide sequence: TGTGCCAGCAGTGATGGGACAGGGGGCTCCTACAATGAGCAGTTCTTC.

The chain carries TRBV4-1 and TRBJ1-1, with D unresolved. Germline loops: CDR1 MGHRA, CDR2 YSYEKL. This CDR3 is built from 14 residues. V was cut by 0 bases and J by 2 bases, with 7 bases left in between. The CDR3 region is CASSQDILNTEAFF. DNA for the CDR3: TGCGCCAGCAGCCAAGATATCCTTAACACTGAAGCTTTCTTT.

This sequence joins TRBV9 and TRBJ1-3; a possible D gene is TRBD1 (6 bases). Germline CDR1 is SGDLS and CDR2 is YYNGEE. V lost 0 bases, J lost 2 bases, and 9 bases lay in between. CDR3 size: 15 residues. The CDR3 reads CASSVDPGAGNTIYF. For the CDR3, the DNA is TGTGCCAGCAGCGTAGATCCAGGGGCTGGAAACACCATATATTTT.

V is TRBV21-1 and J is TRBJ1-2. TRBV21-1 is deemed a pseudogene. This CDR3 has 9 residues. The CDR3 DNA sequence: TGTGCCACCTCCGAGGGCTACACCTTC. Translated: CATSEGYTF.

This clone was seen only a few times. With a much larger clone just one base away, this may be a read error. The same CDR3 is also encoded by other DNA sequences in this sample. The chain couples TRBV6-5 to TRBJ1-1; 11 bases match TRBD1. Germline loops: CDR1 MNHEY, CDR2 SVGAGI. The V gene end was trimmed by 6 bases and the J gene end by 4 bases; junction bases not matched to a gene: 4. The CDR3 runs 14 residues. The CDR3 coding sequence is TGTGCCAGCAGCCCCGGGACAGGGGGCACTGAAGCTTTCTTT. This translates into CASSPGTGGTEAFF.

This clone was counted a single time. This chain connects TRBV2 to TRBJ2-7, with a possible D match to TRBD1 (6 bases). This CDR3 comprises 12 residues. V dropped 6 bases and J dropped 5 bases, with 11 bases sitting between them. Per germline, CDR1 SNHLY and CDR2 FYNNEI. For the CDR3, the DNA is TGTGCCAGCAGCGCCGGGACAAACGAGCAGTACTTC. Translating gives CASSAGTNEQYF.

Of note for this clone: The final CDR3 position lacks the conserved phenylalanine or tryptophan, pointing to a likely read error. The limits of the CDR3 on the DNA are not certain, so only TCRdb's listed CDR3 is given. The V and J genes are TRBV21-1 and TRBJ1-1; the tabulated D call, TRBD1, remains unverified against the DNA. TRBV21-1 is labeled a pseudogene. Termini included, the CDR3 measures 12 amino acids. CDR3 sequence: CASSREYSQSFL.

The chain carries TRBV3-1 (or the pseudogene TRBV3-2) and TRBJ1-1, with 8 positions matching TRBD1. CDR1 LGHDT and CDR2 YNNKEL come from the germline V gene (reference sequence). V was clipped by 0 bases and J by 5 bases; unmatched bases: 5. The CDR3 has 15 residues. CDR3 sequence reads: CASSQEGQGGTEAFF. The CDR3 DNA follows: TGTGCCAGCAGCCAAGAAGGACAGGGAGGGACTGAAGCTTTCTTT.

The chain couples TRBV5-6 to TRBJ1-5, with no clear D. V was trimmed by 1 base and J by 7 bases, leaving 12 bases between them. The CDR3 totals 14 residues. CDR1 and CDR2 (germline): SGHDT, YYEEEE. CDR3 amino acids: CASSLWRVSQPQHF. The CDR3 region has the DNA TGTGCCAGCAGCTTGTGGAGGGTAAGCCAGCCCCAGCATTTT.

V is TRBV28 and J is TRBJ1-1, with 7 nucleotides matching TRBD1. This CDR3 has 17 residues. Germline V gives CDR1 MDHEN, CDR2 SYDVKM. The V and J ends lost 8 bases and 10 bases, in that order; junction bases with no gene match: 25. The CDR3 loop is CASVQGGNRGLREGAFF. The DNA of the CDR3 is TGTGCCAGCGTCCAAGGGGGGAACAGGGGACTCCGAGAAGGAGCTTTCTTT.

The chain is built from TRBV2 and TRBJ2-2, with D perhaps matching TRBD2 (5 bases). The ends were cut back, 6 bases at V and 6 bases at J, with 11 bases in the middle. This CDR3 spans 13 amino acids. Germline V CDR1 and CDR2: SNHLY, FYNNEI. The CDR3 region is CASSRGTPGELFF. CDR3 bases: TGTGCCAGCAGCCGGGGTACCCCCGGGGAGCTGTTTTTT.

The chain is built from TRBV19 and TRBJ2-2; 8 nucleotides match TRBD1. Germline V gives CDR1 LNHDA, CDR2 SQIVND (reference sequence). The CDR3 runs to 16 residues. With 6 bases clipped from V and 3 bases from J, the junction kept 9 bases outside the gene matches. The CDR3 nucleotides read TGTGCCAGTAGGAGACAGGGGCCGAAGGACACCGGGGAGCTGTTTTTT. Amino acids: CASRRQGPKDTGELFF.

The chain uses TRBV13 and TRBJ2-3; the match to TRBD2 covers 12 bases. CDR3 length equals 17 residues. V shed 0 bases, J shed 5 bases, and the junction held 6 bases outside the gene matches. Germline-derived CDR1 and CDR2 are PRHDT and FYEKMQ (reference sequence). CDR3 nucleotides: TGTGCCAGCAGCTTAGGCCTAGCGGGAGGGCCCGGAGATACGCAGTATTTT. Translating gives CASSLGLAGGPGDTQYF.

CDR3 amino acids: CAISDLRSRLHF. The CDR3 region has the DNA TGTGCCATCAGTGATCTGAGGTCAAGACTCCACTTT. This sequence joins TRBV10-3 and TRBJ1-6; D unclear. Per the germline V gene, CDR1 is ENHRY and CDR2 is SYGVKD. The ends were cut back, 3 bases at V and 16 bases at J, with 13 bases in the middle. The length of the CDR3 is 12 residues.

CDR3 nucleotide sequence: TGTGCCAGCAGTCTGAGGACTAGCGGGAGGGTGAACACCGGGGAGCTGTTTTTT. Translating gives CASSLRTSGRVNTGELFF. This chain uses TRBV5-6 with TRBJ2-2; 15 positions match TRBD2. CDR1 SGHDT and CDR2 YYEEEE come from the germline V gene. The CDR3 is made up of 18 amino acids. V lost 5 bases, J lost 1 base, and 6 bases stayed unmatched. The full variable domain, its missing parts supplied by reference TRBV5-6 and TRBJ2-2, is DAGVTQSPTHLIKTRGQQVTLRCSPKSGHDTVSWYQQALGQGPQFIFQYYEEEERQRGNFPDRFSGHQFPNYSSELNVNALLLGDSALYLCASSLRTSGRVNTGELFFGEGSRLTVL.

The chain is built from TRBV9 and TRBJ1-2; D perhaps matches TRBD1 (6 bases). CDR3 length: 15 residues. V lost 2 bases to trimming and J lost 8 bases, with 19 bases between them. CDR1 is SGDLS and CDR2 is YYNGEE in the germline V gene. The CDR3 loop reads CASSVQGNRAGGYTF. CDR3 bases: TGTGCCAGCAGCGTCCAGGGAAACAGGGCGGGCGGCTACACCTTC.

The chain uses TRBV5-1 and TRBJ1-2, with 9 positions matching TRBD1. V shed 1 base, J shed 0 bases, and the junction held 7 bases outside the gene matches. The CDR3 spans 17 residues. The germline V gene has CDR1 SGHRS and CDR2 YFSETQ. CDR3 coding DNA: TGCGCCAGCAGCTTGTGGGGACAGGGAGCCGCTAACTATGGCTACACCTTC. Its translation is CASSLWGQGAANYGYTF.

The rearrangement links TRBV19 to TRBJ2-1, with D perhaps matching TRBD1 (6 bases). There are 14 residues in the CDR3. CDR1 is LNHDA, CDR2 SQIVND, per germline (reference sequence). V lost 4 bases and J lost 4, with 11 bases in between. In nucleotides, the CDR3 is TGTGCCAGTAGTACAGGGGCCCAATACAATGAGCAGTTCTTC. The encoded protein is CASSTGAQYNEQFF. The full variable domain, its missing parts supplied by reference TRBV19 and TRBJ2-1, is DGGITQSPKYLFRKEGQNVTLSCEQNLNHDAMYWYRQDPGQGLRLIYYSQIVNDFQKGDIAEGYSVSREKKESFPLTVTSAQKNPTAFYLCASSTGAQYNEQFFGPGTRLTVL.

The V call is TRBV19, the J call TRBJ2-7; 9 bases are shared with TRBD1. CDR1 and CDR2 from the germline V gene are LNHDA and SQIVND (reference sequence). With 5 bases clipped from V and 0 bases from J, the junction kept 2 bases outside the gene matches. CDR3 size: 14 residues. CDR3 in DNA: TGTGCCAGTAGTTGGACAGGGGACTCCTACGAGCAGTACTTC. Amino acids: CASSWTGDSYEQYF.

This clone was recorded once. J is TRBJ2-2 and V is TRBV5-5; tentative D call: TRBD1 (6 bases). The CDR3 is made up of 15 amino acids. Trimming took off 0 bases at V and 7 bases at J, with 13 bases between the two ends. Germline V CDR1 and CDR2: SGHKS, YYEKEE (reference sequence). CDR3 sequence (DNA): TGTGCCAGCAGCTTGGCTCCAGGGGTGGACGGGGAGCTGTTTTTT. Translating gives CASSLAPGVDGELFF.

The chain uses TRBV6-5 and TRBJ1-1, with 11 positions matching TRBD1. The CDR3 is made up of 14 amino acids. CDR1 and CDR2 from the germline V gene are MNHEY and SVGAGI. V was pared by 5 bases and J by 7 bases, with 6 bases of the junction left unmatched. The CDR3 DNA is TGTGCCAGCAGTCGTTGGGACAGGGGGAGTGAAGCTTTCTTT. Its translation is CASSRWDRGSEAFF.

This clone appeared once. J is TRBJ2-3 and V is TRBV10-1; the match to TRBD2 covers 9 bases. The CDR3 is 16 amino acids. Germline-derived CDR1 and CDR2 are WNHNN and SYGVQD (reference sequence). J lost 1 base, V lost 2 bases, and 4 bases had no gene match. For the CDR3, the DNA is TGCGCCAGCAGTGAGACTCGGACTAGCGGCACAGATACGCAGTATTTT. This encodes CASSETRTSGTDTQYF.

The chain links TRBV21-1 to TRBJ2-1; TRBD2, the D gene given by the table, was not confirmed from the DNA. TRBV21-1 is assigned pseudogene status. The CDR3 has 13 amino acids. The CDR3 loop reads CASSLWEDYEQFF. CDR3 coding DNA: TGTGCCAGCAGCCTTTGGGAGGACTATGAGCAGTTCTTC.

The chain uses TRBV13 and TRBJ2-7, with 7 bases identical to TRBD1. CDR1 and CDR2 (germline): PRHDT, FYEKMQ (reference sequence). This CDR3 has 15 amino acids. V dropped 4 bases and J dropped 2; count of bases not matched to a gene: 8. The chain's CDR3 is CASSYRTGSTYEQYF. CDR3 coding DNA: TGTGCCAGCAGCTATAGGACAGGTTCTACCTACGAGCAGTACTTC.